Listed here are 9 T cell receptor beta chains from one sample, sequenced in a study of CD8 T cells in Susac syndrome (dated by TCRdb to about 2019). The library was made by the immunoSEQ multiplex PCR assay. RNA was extracted using the RNeasy kit, and about 0.5 to 1 ug of the RNA was reverse transcribed with random hexamers. Using fastp at Q25 and MiXCR, TCRdb reprocessed the public reads and kept productive beta chains. Rows merge per CDR3 protein into single entries with the most common DNA and genes. The sample has about 180,000 distinct CDR3 sequences on record, approximately 94% of them singletons. The ten largest make up approximately 0.09% of the sample. The sequenced sample was CD4+ T cells from PBMCs. The source of these receptors is a human donor with multiple sclerosis.

The gene calls are TRBV20-1 and TRBJ2-5; TRBD1 is a possible D gene (5 bases). Germline CDR1 DFQATT, CDR2 SNEGSKA (reference sequence). The V gene lost 4 bases and the J gene lost 1 base, with 19 bases spanning the gap. The length of the CDR3 is 16 residues. The CDR3 sequence is CSANPMTVSIQETQYF. As DNA, the CDR3 is TGCAGTGCTAACCCGATGACAGTATCCATCCAAGAGACCCAGTACTTC.

V is TRBV12-3 or TRBV12-4 and J is TRBJ1-1; 7 bases map to TRBD1. Unmatched junction bases numbered 4, after V lost 6 bases and J lost 0 bases. This CDR3 contains 14 residues. The CDR3 spells CASRLQGLNTEAFF. DNA of the CDR3: TGTGCCAGCAGACTACAGGGGCTGAACACTGAAGCTTTCTTT.

The CDR3 DNA follows: TGTGCCAGCAGTGATGTGGCCAACGTCCTGACTTTC. This translates into CASSDVANVLTF. The chain carries TRBV25-1 and TRBJ2-6; no firm D call. The length of the CDR3 is 12 residues. The germline V gene has CDR1 MGHDK and CDR2 SYGVNS. Between the trimmed V and J ends, which lost 3 bases and 6 bases, there was a span of 3 bases.

The table lists this clonotype with a count of one. The chain is built from TRBV29-1 and TRBJ2-7; 7 bases map to TRBD1. The germline V gene encodes CDR1 SQVTM and CDR2 ANQGSEA. This CDR3 has 11 residues. The trim removed 4 bases at V and 6 bases at J, leaving 3 bases unmatched. The CDR3: CSVGDSSEQYF. CDR3 DNA sequence: TGCAGCGTTGGGGACAGCTCCGAGCAGTACTTC.

V usage is TRBV12-3 or TRBV12-4 and J usage is TRBJ2-1; D is unclear. This CDR3 is built from 13 residues. V lost 1 base and J 12 bases, leaving 13 bases between the germline ends. CDR3 loop: CASSLDLGLGQFF. In DNA form, the CDR3 reads TGTGCCAGCAGTTTAGACCTGGGTTTAGGGCAGTTCTTC.

In this sample, this clonotype turned up once. The V and J genes are TRBV30 and TRBJ1-3; D is uncertain. Trimming removed 4 bases from V and 5 bases from J, with 9 bases in between. Germline V gene sequence: CDR1 GTSNPN, CDR2 SVGIG (reference sequence). CDR3 length: 12 amino acids. The CDR3 region is CAWKGGRNTIYF. The CDR3 nucleotides are TGTGCCTGGAAAGGCGGAAGAAACACCATATATTTT.

The chain carries TRBV7-2 and TRBJ2-3; possibly TRBD1 for D (6 bases). The CDR3 has 17 amino acids. Looked up from germline, CDR1 is SGHTA and CDR2 is FQGNSA. V lost 5 bases, J lost 5 bases, and 23 bases lay in between. The CDR3 loop reads CASSALIGTSFIDTQYF. In DNA, the CDR3 is TGTGCCAGCAGCGCTTTGATCGGGACAAGTTTTATAGATACGCAGTATTTT.

The chain is built from TRBV3-1 and TRBJ2-7; 7 bases line up with TRBD1. This CDR3 comprises 14 residues. The V gene end was trimmed by 1 base and the J gene end by 5 bases; junction bases not matched to a gene: 5. Germline-derived CDR1 and CDR2 are LGHDT and YNNKEL (reference sequence). This CDR3 reads CASSQVDRVDEQYF. In DNA form, the CDR3 reads TGTGCCAGCAGCCAAGTCGACAGGGTTGACGAGCAGTACTTC.

V gene TRBV20-1 combines with J gene TRBJ1-6, with 9 bases fitting TRBD1. V was pared by 6 bases and J by 7 bases, with 7 bases of the junction left unmatched. The germline gives CDR1 DFQATT, CDR2 SNEGSKA (reference sequence). The CDR3 sequence is 14 residues long. The CDR3 here is CSAESQGANSPLHF. The DNA of the CDR3 is TGCAGTGCGGAATCACAGGGGGCCAATTCACCCCTCCACTTT.